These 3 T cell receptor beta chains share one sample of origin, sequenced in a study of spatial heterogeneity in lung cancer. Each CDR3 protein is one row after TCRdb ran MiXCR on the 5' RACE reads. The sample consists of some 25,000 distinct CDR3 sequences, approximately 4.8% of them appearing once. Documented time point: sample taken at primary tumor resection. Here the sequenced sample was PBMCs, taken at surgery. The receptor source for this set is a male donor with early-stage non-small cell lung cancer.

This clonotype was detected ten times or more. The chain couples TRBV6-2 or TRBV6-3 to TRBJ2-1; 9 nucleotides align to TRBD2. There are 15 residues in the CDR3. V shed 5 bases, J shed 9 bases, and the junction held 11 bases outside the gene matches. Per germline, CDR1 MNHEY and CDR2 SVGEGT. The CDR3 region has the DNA TGTGCCAGCAGTAGCTCTAGCGGGGCCACGGGTGAGCAGTTCTTC. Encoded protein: CASSSSSGATGEQFF.

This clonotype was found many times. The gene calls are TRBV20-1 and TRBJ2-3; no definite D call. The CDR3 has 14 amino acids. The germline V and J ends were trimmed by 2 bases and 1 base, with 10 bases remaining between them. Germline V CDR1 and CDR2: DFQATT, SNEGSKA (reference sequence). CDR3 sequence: CSARPLDRTDTQYF. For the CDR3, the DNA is TGCAGTGCTAGACCCCTCGACCGCACAGATACGCAGTATTTT.

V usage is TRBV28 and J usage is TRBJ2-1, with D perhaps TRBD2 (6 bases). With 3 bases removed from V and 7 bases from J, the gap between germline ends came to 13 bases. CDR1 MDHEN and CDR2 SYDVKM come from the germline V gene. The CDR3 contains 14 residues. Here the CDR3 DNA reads TGTGCCAGCAGTTTGGGGCTAGCGTCGAATGAGCAGTTCTTC. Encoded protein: CASSLGLASNEQFF.